The 29 T cell receptor beta chains presented below share a single source sample, sequenced in a study of T cell responses to AZD1222 COVID-19 vaccine. Method: immunoSEQ multiplex PCR; TCRdb's copy keeps in-frame clones and lacks some. This sample has fewer than 200,000 clones, with almost 95% found just once. Sample: peripheral blood, taken on day 0 of AZD1222 vaccination. These receptors all stem from an adult in good health.

The chain recombines TRBV24-1 with TRBJ2-5, with a tentative D call TRBD2 (5 bases). The germline V gene has CDR1 KGHDR and CDR2 SFDVKD. Trimming pared 6 bases from V and 5 bases from J, leaving 9 bases between. The CDR3 has 12 residues. The CDR3 DNA sequence: TGTGCCACCAGTCAGGACTTCGAGACCCAGTACTTC. This codes for CATSQDFETQYF.

CDR3 nucleotide sequence: TGTGCCAGCAGCCTAGGTGGCTATGGCTACACCTTC. Translation: CASSLGGYGYTF. The chain employs TRBV4-2 and TRBJ1-2; no clear D gene. V gave up 4 bases and J gave up 4 bases, with 7 bases separating them. CDR3 length equals 12 residues. The germline CDR1 and CDR2 sequences are LGHNA and YNFKEQ.

The chain is built from TRBV5-6 and TRBJ1-3; TRBD1 agrees at 8 bases. Per the germline V gene, CDR1 is SGHDT and CDR2 is YYEEEE. There are 14 residues in the CDR3. Germline trimming cut 3 bases from V and 2 bases from J; bases unmatched to any gene: 1. The chain's CDR3 is CASSWTGTGNTIYF. For the CDR3, the DNA is TGTGCCAGCAGCTGGACAGGGACTGGAAACACCATATATTTT.

There are many counts of this clone. The rearrangement joins TRBV6-1 to TRBJ1-1; no clear D gene. V dropped 3 bases and J dropped 1 base, with 9 bases sitting between them. CDR3 length equals 14 residues. The germline V gene has CDR1 MNHNS and CDR2 SASEGT. CDR3 loop: CASSDAGSNTEAFF. CDR3 DNA sequence: TGTGCCAGCAGTGACGCAGGCTCGAACACTGAAGCTTTCTTT.

CDR3 residues: CSAPSGHTDTQYF. In nucleotides, the CDR3 is TGCAGCGCCCCTAGCGGACACACAGATACGCAGTATTTT. The chain joins TRBV29-1 to TRBJ2-3; 7 nucleotides align to TRBD2. CDR3 size: 13 residues. Germline loops: CDR1 SQVTM, CDR2 ANQGSEA. The V and J ends lost 7 bases and 2 bases, in that order; junction bases with no gene match: 6.

CDR3: CASSQFSGANVLTF. CDR3 bases: TGTGCCAGCAGCCAGTTCTCTGGGGCCAACGTCCTGACTTTC. V gene TRBV3-1 (or the pseudogene TRBV3-2) combines with J gene TRBJ2-6; D not certain. The V gene lost 3 bases and the J gene lost 0 bases, with 3 bases spanning the gap. The CDR3 runs to 14 residues. Germline V CDR1 and CDR2: LGHDT, YNNKEL (reference sequence).

V usage is TRBV5-1 and J usage is TRBJ2-6; tentatively, D is TRBD2 (5 bases). CDR3 length: 14 amino acids. CDR1 is SGHRS and CDR2 is YFSETQ in the germline V gene. The germline V and J ends were trimmed by 6 bases and 1 base, with 8 bases remaining between them. The CDR3 nucleotides are TGCGCCAGCACCCGGGAATCTGGGGCCAACGTCCTGACTTTC. Its protein is CASTRESGANVLTF. Based on the CDR3 plus reference TRBV5-1 and TRBJ2-6, the full variable domain is KAGVTQTPRYLIKTRGQQVTLSCSPISGHRSVSWYQQTPGQGLQFLFEYFSETQRNKGNFPGRFSGRQFSNSRSEMNVSTLELGDSALYLCASTRESGANVLTFGAGSRLTVL.

This rearrangement joins TRBV28 to TRBJ1-6; D is uncertain. The CDR3 runs 15 residues. Between the trimmed V and J ends, which lost 3 bases and 6 bases, there was a span of 12 bases. Germline lookup yields CDR1 MDHEN and CDR2 SYDVKM. The CDR3 nucleotides read TGTGCCAGCAGTTTTAGCCAACTAATTAATTCACCCCTCCACTTT. Translating gives CASSFSQLINSPLHF.

The chain employs TRBV3-1 (or the pseudogene TRBV3-2) and TRBJ2-2; TRBD1 or TRBD2 may be the D gene (5 bases each). The V gene lost 3 bases and the J gene lost 4 bases, with 12 bases spanning the gap. The germline V gene has CDR1 LGHDT and CDR2 YNNKEL (reference sequence). This CDR3 region has 15 residues. The CDR3 reads CASSQPGHRTGELFF. DNA for the CDR3: TGTGCCAGCAGCCAGCCGGGGCACCGCACCGGGGAGCTGTTTTTT.

The chain's CDR3 is CASSLQGTGNTEAFF. The CDR3 DNA sequence: TGCGCCAGCAGCCTCCAAGGGACAGGGAACACTGAAGCTTTCTTT. The V call is TRBV4-3, the J call TRBJ1-1; TRBD1 aligns across 8 bases. Germline V CDR1 and CDR2: LGHNA, YSLEER. With V trimmed by 4 bases and J by 1 base, 5 bases remained unmatched. The CDR3 loop spans 15 amino acids.

About this clone itself: The same CDR3 can be traced to other DNA sequences in this sample. The chain uses TRBV3-1 (or the pseudogene TRBV3-2) and TRBJ1-1, with D possibly TRBD1 on 5 matching bases. With 1 base removed from V and 1 base from J, the gap between germline ends came to 7 bases. This CDR3 contains 14 residues. Germline V gene lookup returns CDR1 LGHDT and CDR2 YNNKEL (reference sequence). The CDR3 DNA sequence: TGTGCCAGCAGCCAAGGCCAGGGGAACACTGAAGCTTTCTTT. This sequence encodes CASSQGQGNTEAFF.

The chain links TRBV3-1 (or the pseudogene TRBV3-2) to TRBJ1-2; possibly TRBD1 for D (5 bases). Trimming left V 1 base short and J 4 bases short, with 7 bases between. In germline, CDR1 is LGHDT, CDR2 YNNKEL (reference sequence). CDR3 length equals 13 residues. The CDR3 region has the DNA TGTGCCAGCAGCCAAGCCCAGGGCTATGGCTACACCTTC. Its translation is CASSQAQGYGYTF.

This clone was observed a single time. The same CDR3 also results from other DNA sequences found in this sample. V and J are TRBV7-2 and TRBJ1-1; 9 nucleotides match TRBD1. The length of the CDR3 is 14 residues. V lost 4 bases to trimming and J lost 5 bases; unmatched junction nucleotides: 5. Germline lookup yields CDR1 SGHTA and CDR2 FQGNSA. Here the CDR3 reads CASSSRQGGTEAFF. CDR3 in DNA: TGTGCCAGCAGCTCACGACAGGGGGGAACTGAAGCTTTCTTT.

The chain is built from TRBV27 and TRBJ1-2; 8 bases map to TRBD1. V lost 5 bases, J lost 4 bases, and 6 bases stayed unmatched. The V gene's germline CDR1 is MNHEY and CDR2 SMNVEV (reference sequence). The CDR3 totals 14 residues. The CDR3 nucleotides read TGTGCCAGCAGTCTTCAGGGGGCACTCTATGGCTACACCTTC. This codes for CASSLQGALYGYTF.

The chain links TRBV6-5 to TRBJ2-1; maybe TRBD2 (6 bases). CDR3 length equals 14 residues. Trimming cost V 7 bases and J 4 bases, with 14 bases left between them. From germline, CDR1 is MNHEY and CDR2 SVGAGI. The CDR3: CASTSGGVYNEQFF. CDR3 nucleotides: TGTGCCAGCACCTCGGGCGGGGTATACAATGAGCAGTTCTTC.

As regards this clone: Additional DNA sequences in this sample encode the identical CDR3. This chain uses TRBV18 with TRBJ1-2, with a weak D call TRBD1 (5 bases). CDR3 length: 13 amino acids. The germline V gene has CDR1 KGHSH and CDR2 LQKENI. V was trimmed by 3 bases and J by 3 bases, leaving 8 bases between them. CDR3 in DNA: TGTGCCAGCTCACCGGGGACGGACTATGGCTACACCTTC. It encodes CASSPGTDYGYTF.

This chain uses TRBV19 with TRBJ1-6; D is uncertain. The V end was cut by 3 bases, the J end by 14 bases, with 20 bases between. CDR3 size: 15 residues. CDR1 and CDR2 (germline): LNHDA, SQIVND (reference sequence). In nucleotides, the CDR3 is TGTGCCAGTAGTATGAGGCCCGCGCTGGGAGGATCCCTCCACTTT. As protein: CASSMRPALGGSLHF.

This clone was detected once. The gene calls are TRBV12-3 or TRBV12-4 and TRBJ1-1; a possible D gene is TRBD1 (5 bases). V was clipped by 8 bases and J by 11 bases, with 18 bases between them. The CDR3 has 12 amino acids. Written as DNA, the CDR3 is TGTGCCAGCTGGGCGCCCGGGGGGGACGCTTTCTTT. Protein sequence: CASWAPGGDAFF.

The chain uses TRBV30 and TRBJ2-3, with TRBD2 as a possible D gene (5 bases). In germline, CDR1 is GTSNPN, CDR2 SVGIG (reference sequence). The CDR3 spans 15 residues. The germline V and J ends were trimmed by 3 bases and 3 bases, with 16 bases remaining between them. The CDR3 region is CAWRFLDRRTDTQYF. Here the CDR3 DNA reads TGTGCCTGGAGATTTTTGGATAGGAGGACAGATACGCAGTATTTT.

The chain joins TRBV18 to TRBJ1-2; a weak D match, TRBD1 (5 bases). The CDR3 contains 15 residues. Germline loops: CDR1 KGHSH, CDR2 LQKENI. V lost 4 bases and J 2 bases, leaving 14 bases between the germline ends. Here the CDR3 DNA reads TGTGCCAGCTCACTAAAATCGAGACAGAACTATGGCTACACCTTC. Protein product: CASSLKSRQNYGYTF.

The genes are TRBV6-5 and TRBJ1-3; D remains unclear. V was pared by 7 bases and J by 9 bases, with 10 bases between. Germline V lookup: CDR1 MNHEY, CDR2 SVGAGI. The CDR3 sequence is 11 residues long. CDR3 DNA: TGTGCCAGCATACTCCTTAGCACCATATATTTT. Residues: CASILLSTIYF.

The chain uses TRBV7-2 and TRBJ2-7, with TRBD1 matching over 8 bases. With 6 bases clipped from V and 4 bases from J, the junction kept 11 bases outside the gene matches. Germline CDR1 and CDR2: SGHTA and FQGNSA. CDR3 length: 15 amino acids. As DNA, the CDR3 is TGTGCCAGCAGTGACCCACGGACAGGGAGTTACGAGCAGTACGTC. This encodes CASSDPRTGSYEQYV.

In its sample, this clone was seen once. J is TRBJ2-3 and V is TRBV18, with 10 bases aligning to TRBD2. CDR1 is KGHSH and CDR2 is LQKENI in the germline V gene. V was clipped by 2 bases and J by 2 bases; unmatched bases: 10. The CDR3 runs 18 residues. DNA for the CDR3: TGTGCCAGCTCACCAACTAGCGGGGTCGCGCCTCCCACAGATACGCAGTATTTT. Protein: CASSPTSGVAPPTDTQYF.

This sequence joins TRBV4-1 and TRBJ2-3; possible D gene TRBD2, 5 bases. Per the germline V gene, CDR1 is MGHRA and CDR2 is YSYEKL. V was pared by 3 bases and J by 11 bases, with 12 bases between. The CDR3 contains 12 residues. This chain's CDR3 is CASSQDSGEQYF. The CDR3 nucleotides read TGCGCCAGCAGCCAGGACTCTGGGGAGCAGTATTTT.

This chain links TRBV9 with TRBJ2-1, with 9 bases that match TRBD1. The germline CDR1 and CDR2 sequences are SGDLS and YYNGEE. CDR3 length: 14 amino acids. V dropped 4 bases and J dropped 7; count of bases not matched to a gene: 6. CDR3: CASSIQGAGNEQFF. CDR3 coding DNA: TGTGCCAGCAGCATACAGGGGGCTGGGAATGAGCAGTTCTTC.

In DNA, the CDR3 is TGTGCCACCAGTGAAGTAGGACAGGTCAGCAATCAGCCCCAGCATTTT. Protein: CATSEVGQVSNQPQHF. This chain links TRBV24-1 with TRBJ1-5, with 7 bases lining up with TRBD1. Germline CDR1 reads KGHDR; CDR2 reads SFDVKD. The CDR3 has 16 amino acids. The J segment lost 1 base and the V segment lost 4 bases, leaving 6 bases of the junction unmatched.

The chain combines TRBV27 with TRBJ1-1; tentatively, D is TRBD1 (6 bases). The V gene lost 6 bases and the J gene lost 6 bases, with 14 bases spanning the gap. Germline-derived CDR1 and CDR2 are MNHEY and SMNVEV (reference sequence). This CDR3 is built from 13 residues. CDR3 region: CASSPDRRAEAFF. Here the CDR3 DNA reads TGTGCCAGCAGCCCGGACAGAAGGGCTGAAGCTTTCTTT.

The gene calls are TRBV2 and TRBJ1-5; unclear D gene. Between the trimmed V and J ends, which lost 1 base and 6 bases, there was a span of 10 bases. Germline V gene sequence: CDR1 SNHLY, CDR2 FYNNEI. The CDR3 is 14 amino acids. CDR3 sequence (DNA): TGTGCCAGCAGTGAAGAGAAGGCACCTCAGCCCCAGCATTTT. As protein: CASSEEKAPQPQHF.

The V and J genes are TRBV2 and TRBJ1-5, with TRBD1 as a possible D gene (6 bases). Germline V lookup: CDR1 SNHLY, CDR2 FYNNEI. With 3 bases removed from V and 0 bases from J, the gap between germline ends came to 12 bases. The CDR3 has 16 amino acids. Written as DNA, the CDR3 is TGTGCCAGCAGTGATGCAGGGGCGTATAGCAATCAGCCCCAGCATTTT. Encoded protein: CASSDAGAYSNQPQHF. Drawing the rest from reference TRBV2 and TRBJ1-5, the complete variable domain is EPEVTQTPSHQVTQMGQEVILRCVPISNHLYFYWYRQILGQKVEFLVSFYNNEISEKSEIFDDQFSVERPDGSNFTLKIRSTKLEDSAMYFCASSDAGAYSNQPQHFGDGTRLSIL.